The clone carrying this TCR beta chain was observed at least ten times. The library targeted TCRbeta and was prepared with unique molecular identifiers. TCRdb re-derived calls from the PCR reads in MiXCR, one entry per CDR3 protein. The data hold 490,000 or so distinct CDR3 sequences, with approximately 12% observed a single time. This record belongs to a study of T-cell reconstitution after alpha-beta-depleted transplantation in children. V was clipped by 7 bases and J by 4 bases; unmatched bases: 8. The CDR3 consists of 15 residues. Germline V lookup: CDR1 SGHTA, CDR2 FQGNSA. The material sequenced was PBMCs from the stem cell graft donor, taken from the stem cell graft. This receptor was identified in a human donor who donated a stem cell graft to a child with combined immunodeficiency. The V gene is TRBV7-2, the J gene TRBJ2-1; 9 bases match TRBD2. The CDR3 protein is CASTVRLADYNEQFF. The CDR3, as DNA: TGTGCCAGCACGGTGAGACTAGCGGATTACAATGAGCAGTTCTTC.